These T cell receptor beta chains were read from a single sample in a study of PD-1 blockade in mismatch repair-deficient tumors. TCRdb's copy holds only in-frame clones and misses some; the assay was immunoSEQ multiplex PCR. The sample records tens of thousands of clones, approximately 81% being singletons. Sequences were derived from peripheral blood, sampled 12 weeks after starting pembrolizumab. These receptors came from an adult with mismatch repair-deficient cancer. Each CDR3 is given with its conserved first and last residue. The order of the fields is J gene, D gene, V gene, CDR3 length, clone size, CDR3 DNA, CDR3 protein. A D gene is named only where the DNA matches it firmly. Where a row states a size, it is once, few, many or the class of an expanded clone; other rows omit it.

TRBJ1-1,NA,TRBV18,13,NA,TGTGCCAGCTCAAAAGGAACGAACACTGAAGCTTTCTTT,CASSKGTNTEAFF
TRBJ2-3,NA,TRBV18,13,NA,TGTGCCAGCTCACCAAGACAGGTGGACACGCAGTATTTT,CASSPRQVDTQYF
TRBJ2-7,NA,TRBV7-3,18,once,TGTGCCAGCATCCCGATGGGGGGCGGAAAAAGGGGAACCTACGAGCAGTACTTC,CASIPMGGGKRGTYEQYF
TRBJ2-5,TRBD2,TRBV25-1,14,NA,TGTGCCAGCAGTGCCTTAGCGGGAGCGGAGACCCAGTACTTC,CASSALAGAETQYF
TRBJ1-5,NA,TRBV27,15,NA,TGTGCCAGCAGTTTAGAGTCAGGGGTAAATCAGCCCCAGCATTTT,CASSLESGVNQPQHF
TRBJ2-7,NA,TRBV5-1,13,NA,TGCGCCAGCTCCTACAGGGAGACCTACGAGCAGTACTTC,CASSYRETYEQYF
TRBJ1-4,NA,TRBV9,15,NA,TGTGCCAGCAGCGTAGATCAGGGGAGCAATGAAAAACTGTTTTTT,CASSVDQGSNEKLFF
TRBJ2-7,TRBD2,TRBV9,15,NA,TGTGCCAGCAGCGAAACTAGCGGGATCTCCTACGAGCAGTACTTC,CASSETSGISYEQYF
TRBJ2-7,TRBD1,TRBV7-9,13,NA,TGTGCCAGCAGCTCCGGGACAGGGTCCGAGCAGTACTTC,CASSSGTGSEQYF
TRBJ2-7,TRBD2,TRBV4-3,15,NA,TGCGCCAGCAGCCAAGAACGGCTAGCGGGAGTTGAGCAGTACTTC,CASSQERLAGVEQYF
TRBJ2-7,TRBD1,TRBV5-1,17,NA,TGCGCCAGCAGCTCTCCCCGTACCGGGACAGGCCTCACCGAGCAGTACTTC,CASSSPRTGTGLTEQYF
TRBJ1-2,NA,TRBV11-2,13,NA,TGTGCCAGCAGCTTAGGCGCCCTGGGTGGCTACACCTTC,CASSLGALGGYTF
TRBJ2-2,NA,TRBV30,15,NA,TGTGCCTGGAGCGGCCAGTACACGGGCAGTGGGGAGCTGTTTTTT,CAWSGQYTGSGELFF
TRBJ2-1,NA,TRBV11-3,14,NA,TGTGCCAGCAGCCCTGTAAGGATTGGGAATGAGCAGTTCTTC,CASSPVRIGNEQFF
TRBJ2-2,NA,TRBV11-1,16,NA,TGTGCCAGCAGCTTAAGAACGGGGGGCGCTTCCGGGGAGCTGTTTTTT,CASSLRTGGASGELFF
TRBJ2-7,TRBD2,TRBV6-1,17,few,TGTGCCAGCAGTGAAATGGCTAGCGGGAGTTTCTCCTACGAGCAGTACTTC,CASSEMASGSFSYEQYF
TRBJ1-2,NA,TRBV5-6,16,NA,TGTGCCAGCAGTTATGAGGGACGACCGGGACGCTATGGCTACACCTTC,CASSYEGRPGRYGYTF
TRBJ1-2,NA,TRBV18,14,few,TGTGCCAGCTCACCACCCGCAGAGAACTATGGCTACACCTTC,CASSPPAENYGYTF
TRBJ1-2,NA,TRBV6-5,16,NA,TGTGCCAGCAGTTACTCATCACGGGTTGATTTCGATGGCTACACCTTC,CASSYSSRVDFDGYTF
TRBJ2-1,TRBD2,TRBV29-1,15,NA,TGCAGCGTTACAGCGGGAGGGAGCTCCTACAATGAGCAGTTCTTC,CSVTAGGSSYNEQFF
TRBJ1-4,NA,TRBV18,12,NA,TGTGCCAGCTCACCAAGGGATGAAAAACTGTTTTTT,CASSPRDEKLFF
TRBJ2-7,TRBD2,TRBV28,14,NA,TGTGCCAGCAAACTAGCGGGAGTAGGGTACGAGCAGTACTTC,CASKLAGVGYEQYF
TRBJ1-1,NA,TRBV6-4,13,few,TGTGCCAGCAGTGACTCAGGGGCGGCTGAAGCTTTCTTT,CASSDSGAAEAFF
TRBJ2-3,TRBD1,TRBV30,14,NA,TGTGCCTGGAGCCCGGGACAGGCAACAGATACGCAGTATTTT,CAWSPGQATDTQYF
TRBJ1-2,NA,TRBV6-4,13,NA,TGTGCCAGCAGTGGTGGGGTTAACTATGGCTACACCTTC,CASSGGVNYGYTF
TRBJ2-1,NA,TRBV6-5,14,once,TGTGCCAGCAATCAGGGGGGCGGCTACAATGAGCAGTTCTTC,CASNQGGGYNEQFF
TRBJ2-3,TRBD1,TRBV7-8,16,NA,TGTGCCAGCAGCTTCAGGACAGGGGCGCCCACAGATACGCAGTATTTT,CASSFRTGAPTDTQYF
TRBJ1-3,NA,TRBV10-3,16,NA,TGTGCCATCACGAATGCCGGCGGTATCTCTGGAAACACCATATATTTT,CAITNAGGISGNTIYF
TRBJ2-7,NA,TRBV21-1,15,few,TGTGCCAGCAGCAAAGTTCGACACTGGAGTTACGAGCAGTACTTC,CASSKVRHWSYEQYF
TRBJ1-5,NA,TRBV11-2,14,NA,TGTGCCAGCAGCTTGTTAGATAGCAATCAGCCCCAGCATTTT,CASSLLDSNQPQHF
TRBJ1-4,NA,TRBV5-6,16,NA,TGTGCCAGCAGCTTGTCAGGGGCGGGCACTAATGAAAAACTGTTTTTT,CASSLSGAGTNEKLFF
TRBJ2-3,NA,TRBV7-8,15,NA,TGTGCCAGCAGCTTCGGGACCGCGAGGGGGAATACGCAGTATTTT,CASSFGTARGNTQYF
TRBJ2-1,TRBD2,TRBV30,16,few,TGTGCCTGGGAGGAGTTACTAGCGGAGTTGGGGAATGAGCAGTTCTTC,CAWEELLAELGNEQFF
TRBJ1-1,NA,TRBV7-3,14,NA,TGTGCCAGCAGCCTGACAGATGAGGGCACTGAAGCTTTCTTT,CASSLTDEGTEAFF
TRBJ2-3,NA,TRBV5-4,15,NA,TGTGCCAGTACCCAAGCTTGGGGTGGCGCAGATACGCAGTATTTT,CASTQAWGGADTQYF
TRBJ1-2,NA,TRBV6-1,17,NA,TGTGCCAGCAGTGAACCGGCAGGGTTGCCGGCTAACTATGGCTACACCTTC,CASSEPAGLPANYGYTF
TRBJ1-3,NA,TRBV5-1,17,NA,TGCGCCAGCAGCGTTTCCGGGGTCCAGAGCTCTGGAAACACCATATATTTT,CASSVSGVQSSGNTIYF
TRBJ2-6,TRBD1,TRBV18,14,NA,TGTGCCAGCTCGCAGGGGGCAGGGGCCAACGTCCTGACTTTC,CASSQGAGANVLTF
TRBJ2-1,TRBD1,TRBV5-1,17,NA,TGCGCCAGCAGCACGGGACAGGGGGCATACTCCTACAATGAGCAGTTCTTC,CASSTGQGAYSYNEQFF
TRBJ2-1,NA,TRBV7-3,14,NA,TGTGCCAGCAGCTATTCGCAGACCGACAATGAGCAGTTCTTC,CASSYSQTDNEQFF
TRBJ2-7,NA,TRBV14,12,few,TGTGCCAGCAGCGGCGGCGGCTACGAGCAGTACTTC,CASSGGGYEQYF
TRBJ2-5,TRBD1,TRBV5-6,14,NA,TGTGCCAGCAGCTTGGGACAGGGATGGGAGACCCAGTACTTC,CASSLGQGWETQYF
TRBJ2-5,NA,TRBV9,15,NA,TGTGCCAGCAGCCCAGGACAGAGACCAAAAGAGACCCAGTACTTC,CASSPGQRPKETQYF
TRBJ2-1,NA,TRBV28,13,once,TGTGCCAGCAGTTCCGGTTCTAATGTGATTCTGTTCTTC,CASSSGSNVILFF
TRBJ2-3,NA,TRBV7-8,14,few,TGTGCCAGCAGCTTAGGACTGAACACAGATACGCAGTATTTT,CASSLGLNTDTQYF
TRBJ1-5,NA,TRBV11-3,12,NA,TGTGCCAGCAGCTTAGAGCAGGGACCCCAGCATTTT,CASSLEQGPQHF
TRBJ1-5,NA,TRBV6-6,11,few,TGTGCCAGCGGGAACAATCAGCCCCAGCATTTT,CASGNNQPQHF
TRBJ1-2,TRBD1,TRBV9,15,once,TGTGCCAGCAGCGTAGATTCAGGGGGCCCCTATGGCTACACCTTC,CASSVDSGGPYGYTF
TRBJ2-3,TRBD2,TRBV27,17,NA,TGTGCCAGCAGTTTCTTCCCACTAGCGAAAAGCACAGATACGCAGTATTTT,CASSFFPLAKSTDTQYF
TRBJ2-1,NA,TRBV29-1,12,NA,TGCAGCGCCTTCCCAGGGAGCAATGAGCAGTTCTTC,CSAFPGSNEQFF
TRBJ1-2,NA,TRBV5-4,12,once,TGTGCCAGCAGCTTAAACAGCTATGGCTACACCTTC,CASSLNSYGYTF
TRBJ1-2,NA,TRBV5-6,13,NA,TGTGCCAGCAGCTCTTCCGCGGGAGGGAGCTACACCTTC,CASSSSAGGSYTF
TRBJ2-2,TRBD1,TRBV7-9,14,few,TGTGCCAGTACCTGGGACAGGGAGACCGGGGAGCTGTTTTTT,CASTWDRETGELFF
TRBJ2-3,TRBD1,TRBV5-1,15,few,TGCGCCAGCAGCTTGAGGGACAGGAACACAGATACGCAGTATTTT,CASSLRDRNTDTQYF
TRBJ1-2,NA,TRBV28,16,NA,TGTGCCAGCAGTTTACCGGGGGCGACAATTAAGGATGGCTACACCTTC,CASSLPGATIKDGYTF
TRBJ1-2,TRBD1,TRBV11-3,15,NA,TGTGCCAGCAGCTTCCGGACAGGGGGCGGCTATGGCTACACCTTC,CASSFRTGGGYGYTF
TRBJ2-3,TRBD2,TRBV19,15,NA,TGTGCCAGTAGTACCGGGACTAGCGGCACAGATACGCAGTATTTT,CASSTGTSGTDTQYF
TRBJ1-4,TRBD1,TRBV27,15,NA,TGTGCCAGCAGTTCGACCGGGACAGGGGGCATGAGACTGTTTTTT,CASSSTGTGGMRLFF
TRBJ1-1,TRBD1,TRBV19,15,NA,TGTGCCAGTAGTATTCAGGGACAGCTGAACACTGAAGCTTTCTTT,CASSIQGQLNTEAFF
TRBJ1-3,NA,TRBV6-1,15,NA,TGTGCCAGCTCTACGGAGTATATGAATGGAAACACCATATATTTT,CASSTEYMNGNTIYF